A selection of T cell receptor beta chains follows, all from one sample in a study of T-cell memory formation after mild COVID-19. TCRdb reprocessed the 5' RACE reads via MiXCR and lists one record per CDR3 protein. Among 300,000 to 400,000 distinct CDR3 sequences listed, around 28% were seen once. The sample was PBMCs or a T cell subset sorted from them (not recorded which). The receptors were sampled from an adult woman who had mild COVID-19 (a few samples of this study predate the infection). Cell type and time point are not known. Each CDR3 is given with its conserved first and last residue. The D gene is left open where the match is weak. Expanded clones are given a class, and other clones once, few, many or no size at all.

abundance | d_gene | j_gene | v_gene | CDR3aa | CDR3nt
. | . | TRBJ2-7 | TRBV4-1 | CASSQDPDRWSSYEQYF | TGCGCCAGCAGCCAAGATCCCGACAGGTGGAGCTCCTACGAGCAGTACTTC
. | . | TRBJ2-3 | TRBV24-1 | CATGTLTSTDTQYF | TGTGCCACCGGGACGTTGACTAGCACAGATACGCAGTATTTT
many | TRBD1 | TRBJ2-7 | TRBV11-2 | CASRSPGQGYPSSHEQYF | TGTGCCAGCCGCTCGCCGGGACAGGGCTATCCGTCCTCCCACGAGCAGTACTTC
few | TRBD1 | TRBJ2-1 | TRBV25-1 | CASSETGHYNEQFF | TGTGCCAGCAGTGAGACAGGGCACTACAATGAGCAGTTCTTC
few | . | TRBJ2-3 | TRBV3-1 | CASSQVPVSTDTQYF | TGTGCCAGCAGCCAAGTGCCCGTTAGCACAGATACGCAGTATTTT
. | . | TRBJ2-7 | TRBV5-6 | CASLTGSWIYEQYF | TGTGCCAGCCTCACGGGGAGTTGGATCTACGAGCAGTACTTC
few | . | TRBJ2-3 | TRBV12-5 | CASGVGTVGDTQYF | TGTGCTAGTGGGGTGGGTACCGTCGGGGATACGCAGTATTTT
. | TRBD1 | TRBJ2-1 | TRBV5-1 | CASSLVVLDRDNEQFF | TGCGCCAGCAGCTTGGTGGTTCTAGACAGGGACAATGAGCAGTTCTTC
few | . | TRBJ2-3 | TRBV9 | CASSAPGLTDTQYF | TGTGCCAGCAGCGCACCAGGGTTAACCGATACGCAGTATTTT
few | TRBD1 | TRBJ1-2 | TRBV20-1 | CSDTKTGQGANYGYTF | TGCAGTGACACGAAGACAGGACAGGGTGCGAACTATGGCTACACCTTC
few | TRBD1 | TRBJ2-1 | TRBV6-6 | CASREPGQGGNEQFF | TGTGCCAGCAGAGAGCCCGGACAGGGAGGCAATGAGCAGTTCTTC
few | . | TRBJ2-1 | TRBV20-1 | CSARAESSYNEQFF | TGCAGTGCTCGAGCTGAGAGCTCCTACAATGAGCAGTTCTTC
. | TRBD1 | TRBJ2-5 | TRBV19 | CASSITDRDQETQYF | TGTGCCAGTAGTATAACTGACAGGGACCAAGAGACCCAGTACTTC
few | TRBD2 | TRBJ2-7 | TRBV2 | CASSGIRASGGYEQYF | TGTGCCAGCAGTGGTATCAGAGCTAGCGGGGGTTACGAGCAGTACTTC
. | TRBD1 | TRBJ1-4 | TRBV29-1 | CSVVGTGAADATNEKLFF | TGCAGCGTTGTTGGGACAGGGGCCGCCGATGCAACTAATGAAAAACTGTTTTTT
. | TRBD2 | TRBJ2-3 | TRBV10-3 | CAIRAGLAGPDTQYF | TGTGCCATCCGGGCGGGACTAGCGGGGCCCGATACGCAGTATTTT
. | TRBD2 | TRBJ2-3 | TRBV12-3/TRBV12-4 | CASSWRKGLAGTSTDTQYF | TGTGCCAGCAGTTGGCGCAAGGGACTAGCGGGAACTAGCACAGATACGCAGTATTTT
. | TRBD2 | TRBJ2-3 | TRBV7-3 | CASTLSGLGTDTQYF | TGTGCCAGCACCCTATCGGGACTAGGCACAGATACGCAGTATTTT
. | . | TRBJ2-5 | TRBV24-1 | CATSDSARETQYF | TGTGCCACCAGTGATTCCGCCAGGGAGACCCAGTACTTC
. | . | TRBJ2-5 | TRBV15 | CATSRDRGGRLTQETQYF | TGTGCCACCAGCAGAGACCGCGGTGGGAGGTTAACGCAAGAGACCCAGTACTTC
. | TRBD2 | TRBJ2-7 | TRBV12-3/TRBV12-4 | CASSRTRSYEQYF | TGTGCCAGCAGCCGGACTAGGAGCTACGAGCAGTACTTC
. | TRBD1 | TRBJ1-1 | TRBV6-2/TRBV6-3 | CASSHRTGEVRVNTEAFF | TGTGCCAGCAGTCACCGGACAGGGGAAGTTCGAGTGAACACTGAAGCTTTCTTT
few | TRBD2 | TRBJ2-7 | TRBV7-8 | CASSPRLAGGPSDEQYF | TGTGCCAGCAGTCCTAGACTAGCGGGAGGCCCTTCGGACGAGCAGTACTTC
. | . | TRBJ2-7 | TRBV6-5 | CASSSLAGTSYEQYF | TGTGCCAGCAGTTCCTTGGCCGGAACCTCCTACGAGCAGTACTTC
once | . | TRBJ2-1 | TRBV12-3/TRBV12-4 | CASSFRTGNEQFF | TGTGCCAGCAGTTTCCGGACTGGCAATGAGCAGTTCTTC
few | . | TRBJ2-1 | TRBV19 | CASSIGHDEQFF | TGTGCCAGTAGTATAGGCCACGATGAGCAGTTCTTC
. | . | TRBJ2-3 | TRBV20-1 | CSARDLGRQVRTDTQYF | TGCAGTGCTAGAGACCTGGGAAGACAGGTCAGGACAGATACGCAGTATTTT
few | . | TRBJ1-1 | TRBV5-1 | CASSLLGTRPMNTEAFF | TGCGCCAGCAGCTTGTTGGGGACACGGCCTATGAACACTGAAGCTTTCTTT
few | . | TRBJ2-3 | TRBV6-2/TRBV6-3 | CASRPPGPRKGDTQYF | TGTGCCAGCAGGCCCCCGGGACCTAGAAAAGGGGATACGCAGTATTTT
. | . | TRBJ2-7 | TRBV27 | CASSFGNGEYEQYF | TGTGCCAGCAGTTTCGGAAACGGAGAGTACGAGCAGTACTTC
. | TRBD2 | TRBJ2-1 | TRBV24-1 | CATSDWGTSGRPPYNEQFF | TGTGCCACCAGTGATTGGGGGACTAGCGGGAGGCCTCCCTACAATGAGCAGTTCTTC
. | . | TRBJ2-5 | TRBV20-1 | CSANPMGSGVQETQYF | TGCAGTGCCAACCCTATGGGGAGCGGAGTCCAAGAGACCCAGTACTTC
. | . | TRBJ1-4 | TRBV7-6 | CASSLEVQGHKLFF | TGTGCCAGCAGCTTAGAAGTACAGGGCCACAAACTGTTTTTT
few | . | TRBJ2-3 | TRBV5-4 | CASSLFGGPTDTQYF | TGTGCCAGCAGCTTGTTCGGGGGACCCACAGATACGCAGTATTTT
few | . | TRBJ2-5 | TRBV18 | CASSPGHGLGTQYF | TGTGCCAGCTCACCGGGACACGGCCTAGGGACCCAGTACTTC
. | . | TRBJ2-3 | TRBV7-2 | CASSPSLGTDTQYF | TGTGCCAGCAGCCCTAGCCTGGGCACAGATACGCAGTATTTT
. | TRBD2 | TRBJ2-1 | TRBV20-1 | CSASPPGTSGGARDNEQFF | TGCAGTGCTAGTCCTCCCGGGACTAGCGGGGGGGCCAGGGACAATGAGCAGTTCTTC
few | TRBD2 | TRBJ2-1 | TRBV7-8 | CASSPTAGVYNEQFF | TGTGCCAGCAGCCCCACAGCGGGAGTTTACAATGAGCAGTTCTTC
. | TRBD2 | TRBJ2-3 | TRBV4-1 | CASSQGGLAGGPSDTQYF | TGCGCCAGCAGCCAAGGTGGGCTAGCGGGGGGGCCTTCGGATACGCAGTATTTT
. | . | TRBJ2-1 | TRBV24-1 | CATSDPSRGPLNEQFF | TGTGCCACCAGTGATCCGTCTCGTGGCCCATTGAATGAGCAGTTCTTC
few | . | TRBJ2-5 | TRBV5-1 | CASSPRLSPGETQYF | TGCGCCAGCAGCCCCCGGCTTAGCCCCGGAGAGACCCAGTACTTC
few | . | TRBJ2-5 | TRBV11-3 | CASSLGGDETQYF | TGTGCCAGCAGCCTGGGGGGAGATGAGACCCAGTACTTC
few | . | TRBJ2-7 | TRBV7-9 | CASSFRAYEQYF | TGTGCCAGCAGCTTCCGAGCTTACGAGCAGTACTTC
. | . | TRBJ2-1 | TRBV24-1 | CATGLGGGPYNEQFF | TGTGCCACCGGGCTAGGGGGGGGACCCTACAATGAGCAGTTCTTC
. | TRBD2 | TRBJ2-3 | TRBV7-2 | CASSLTLSGARDTQYF | TGTGCCAGCAGCTTGACACTCAGCGGGGCCCGGGATACGCAGTATTTT
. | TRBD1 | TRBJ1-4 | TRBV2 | CASSDLRTGAAKLFF | TGTGCCAGCAGCGATCTAAGGACAGGGGCTGCAAAACTGTTTTTT
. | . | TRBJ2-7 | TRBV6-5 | CASSYGQGDSYEQYF | TGTGCCAGCAGTTACGGGCAGGGAGACAGCTACGAGCAGTACTTC
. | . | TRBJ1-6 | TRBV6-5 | CASSIPGGSPLHF | TGTGCCAGCAGTATACCAGGTGGTTCACCCCTCCACTTT
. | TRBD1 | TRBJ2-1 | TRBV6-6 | CASSYEGQGAMDEQFF | TGTGCCAGCAGTTACGAGGGACAGGGGGCAATGGATGAGCAGTTCTTC
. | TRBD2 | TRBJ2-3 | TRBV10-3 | CAISVSSGRATDTQYF | TGTGCCATCAGTGTATCAAGCGGGAGGGCCACAGATACGCAGTATTTT
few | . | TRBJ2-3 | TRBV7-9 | CASSSPGQGINTDTQYF | TGTGCCAGCAGCTCACCGGGGCAGGGGATTAACACAGATACGCAGTATTTT
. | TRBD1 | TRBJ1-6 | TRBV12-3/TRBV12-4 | CASSLEGATYSPLHF | TGTGCCAGCAGTTTAGAGGGGGCCACCTATTCACCCCTCCACTTT